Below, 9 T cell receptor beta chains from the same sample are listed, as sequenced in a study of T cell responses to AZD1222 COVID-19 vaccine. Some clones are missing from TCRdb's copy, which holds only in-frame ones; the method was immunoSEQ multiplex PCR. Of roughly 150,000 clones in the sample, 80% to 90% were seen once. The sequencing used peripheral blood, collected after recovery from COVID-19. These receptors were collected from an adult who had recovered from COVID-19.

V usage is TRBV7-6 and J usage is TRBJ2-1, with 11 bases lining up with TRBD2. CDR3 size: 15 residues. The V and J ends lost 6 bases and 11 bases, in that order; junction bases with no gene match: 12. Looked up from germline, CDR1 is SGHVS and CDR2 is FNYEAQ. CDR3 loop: CASRDPGTSGGQQFF. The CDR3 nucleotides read TGTGCCAGCAGAGACCCCGGGACTAGCGGAGGGCAGCAGTTCTTC.

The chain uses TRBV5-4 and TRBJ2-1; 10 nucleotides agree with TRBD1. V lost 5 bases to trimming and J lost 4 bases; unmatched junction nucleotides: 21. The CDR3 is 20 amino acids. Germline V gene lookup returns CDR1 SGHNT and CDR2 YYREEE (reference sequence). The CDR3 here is CASRPDRGRPAGVAYNEQFF. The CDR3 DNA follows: TGTGCCAGCAGGCCAGACAGGGGGCGACCAGCGGGAGTGGCTTACAATGAGCAGTTCTTC.

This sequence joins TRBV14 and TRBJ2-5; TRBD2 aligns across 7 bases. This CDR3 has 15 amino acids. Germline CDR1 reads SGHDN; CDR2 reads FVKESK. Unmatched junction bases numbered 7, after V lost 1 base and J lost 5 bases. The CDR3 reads CASSQGLALAETQYF. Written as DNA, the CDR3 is TGTGCCAGCAGCCAAGGACTAGCATTGGCGGAGACCCAGTACTTC.

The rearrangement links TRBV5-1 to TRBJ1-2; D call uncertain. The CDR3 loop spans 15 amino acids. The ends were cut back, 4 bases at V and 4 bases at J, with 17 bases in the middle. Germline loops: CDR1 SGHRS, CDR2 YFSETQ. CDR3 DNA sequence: TGCGCCAGCAGCCGGGTAGGCCCGAGCCTCTATGGCTACACCTTC. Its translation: CASSRVGPSLYGYTF.

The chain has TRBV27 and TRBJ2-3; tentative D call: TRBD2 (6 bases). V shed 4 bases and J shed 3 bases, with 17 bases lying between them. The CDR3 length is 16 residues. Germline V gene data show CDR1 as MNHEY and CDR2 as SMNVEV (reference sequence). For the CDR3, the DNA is TGTGCCAGCAGTTACCGGTTGGGGGGAAATACAGATACGCAGTATTTT. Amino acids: CASSYRLGGNTDTQYF.

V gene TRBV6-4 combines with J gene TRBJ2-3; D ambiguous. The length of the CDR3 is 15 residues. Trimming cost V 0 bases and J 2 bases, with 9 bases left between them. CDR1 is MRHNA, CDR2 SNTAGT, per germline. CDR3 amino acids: CASSDSGGVTDTQYF. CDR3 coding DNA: TGTGCCAGCAGTGACTCGGGCGGAGTCACAGATACGCAGTATTTT.

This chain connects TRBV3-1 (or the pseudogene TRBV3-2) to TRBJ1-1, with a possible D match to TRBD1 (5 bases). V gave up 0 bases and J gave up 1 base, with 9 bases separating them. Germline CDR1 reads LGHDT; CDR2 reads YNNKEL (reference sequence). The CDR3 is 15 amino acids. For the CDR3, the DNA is TGTGCCAGCAGCCAAGATGACAGTCCGAACACTGAAGCTTTCTTT. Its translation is CASSQDDSPNTEAFF.

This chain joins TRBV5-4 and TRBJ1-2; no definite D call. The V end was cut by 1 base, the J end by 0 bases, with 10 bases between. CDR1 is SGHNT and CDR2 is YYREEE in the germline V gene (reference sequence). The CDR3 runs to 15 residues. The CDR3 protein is CASSLNGVANYGYTF. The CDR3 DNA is TGTGCCAGCAGCTTGAACGGTGTGGCTAACTATGGCTACACCTTC.

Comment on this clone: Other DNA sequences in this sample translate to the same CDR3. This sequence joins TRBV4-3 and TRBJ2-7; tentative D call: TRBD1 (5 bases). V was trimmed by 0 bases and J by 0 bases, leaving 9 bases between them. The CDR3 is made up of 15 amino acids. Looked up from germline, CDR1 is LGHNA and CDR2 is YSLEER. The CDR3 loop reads CASSQDRGSSYEQYF. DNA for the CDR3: TGCGCCAGCAGCCAAGATAGGGGCAGCTCCTACGAGCAGTACTTC.